This T cell receptor beta chain was sequenced during a study of blood T cell repertoires in COVID-19. For the study at large: Both acute and convalescent COVID-19 samples were obtained from the United States, Italy and Spain.

The CDR3 covers 14 residues. Germline CDR1 is SGHRS and CDR2 is YFSETQ. V was trimmed by 2 bases and J by 5 bases, leaving 12 bases between them. Authors' data handling: Counts of nucleated cells, estimated from reference gene primer amplification, were obtained. Profiled with immunoSEQ multiplex PCR; TCRdb holds only in-frame clones, not every one. V and J calls and clone size are copied from that table; D and trimming were computed from the DNA. The profile shows tens of thousands of clones, about nine tenths of them singletons. The clonotype comes from a human donor in a cohort sampled during active COVID-19. The rearrangement uses TRBV5-1 and TRBJ2-3, with D unresolved. Sequenced: peripheral blood. The CDR3 DNA reads as TGCGCCAGCAGCTTTTTAGCTATTGTAGATACGCAGTATTTT. This codes for CASSFLAIVDTQYF.